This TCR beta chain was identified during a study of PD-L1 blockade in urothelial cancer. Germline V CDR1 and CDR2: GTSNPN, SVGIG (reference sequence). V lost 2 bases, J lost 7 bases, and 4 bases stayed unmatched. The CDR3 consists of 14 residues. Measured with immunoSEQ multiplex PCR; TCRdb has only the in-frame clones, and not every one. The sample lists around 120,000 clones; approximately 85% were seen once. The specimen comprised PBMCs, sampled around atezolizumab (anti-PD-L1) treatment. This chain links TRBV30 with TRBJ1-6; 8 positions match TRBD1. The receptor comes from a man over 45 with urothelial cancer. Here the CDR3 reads CAWSPGQANSPLHF. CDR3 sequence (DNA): TGTGCCTGGAGTCCGGGACAGGCAAATTCACCCCTCCACTTT.